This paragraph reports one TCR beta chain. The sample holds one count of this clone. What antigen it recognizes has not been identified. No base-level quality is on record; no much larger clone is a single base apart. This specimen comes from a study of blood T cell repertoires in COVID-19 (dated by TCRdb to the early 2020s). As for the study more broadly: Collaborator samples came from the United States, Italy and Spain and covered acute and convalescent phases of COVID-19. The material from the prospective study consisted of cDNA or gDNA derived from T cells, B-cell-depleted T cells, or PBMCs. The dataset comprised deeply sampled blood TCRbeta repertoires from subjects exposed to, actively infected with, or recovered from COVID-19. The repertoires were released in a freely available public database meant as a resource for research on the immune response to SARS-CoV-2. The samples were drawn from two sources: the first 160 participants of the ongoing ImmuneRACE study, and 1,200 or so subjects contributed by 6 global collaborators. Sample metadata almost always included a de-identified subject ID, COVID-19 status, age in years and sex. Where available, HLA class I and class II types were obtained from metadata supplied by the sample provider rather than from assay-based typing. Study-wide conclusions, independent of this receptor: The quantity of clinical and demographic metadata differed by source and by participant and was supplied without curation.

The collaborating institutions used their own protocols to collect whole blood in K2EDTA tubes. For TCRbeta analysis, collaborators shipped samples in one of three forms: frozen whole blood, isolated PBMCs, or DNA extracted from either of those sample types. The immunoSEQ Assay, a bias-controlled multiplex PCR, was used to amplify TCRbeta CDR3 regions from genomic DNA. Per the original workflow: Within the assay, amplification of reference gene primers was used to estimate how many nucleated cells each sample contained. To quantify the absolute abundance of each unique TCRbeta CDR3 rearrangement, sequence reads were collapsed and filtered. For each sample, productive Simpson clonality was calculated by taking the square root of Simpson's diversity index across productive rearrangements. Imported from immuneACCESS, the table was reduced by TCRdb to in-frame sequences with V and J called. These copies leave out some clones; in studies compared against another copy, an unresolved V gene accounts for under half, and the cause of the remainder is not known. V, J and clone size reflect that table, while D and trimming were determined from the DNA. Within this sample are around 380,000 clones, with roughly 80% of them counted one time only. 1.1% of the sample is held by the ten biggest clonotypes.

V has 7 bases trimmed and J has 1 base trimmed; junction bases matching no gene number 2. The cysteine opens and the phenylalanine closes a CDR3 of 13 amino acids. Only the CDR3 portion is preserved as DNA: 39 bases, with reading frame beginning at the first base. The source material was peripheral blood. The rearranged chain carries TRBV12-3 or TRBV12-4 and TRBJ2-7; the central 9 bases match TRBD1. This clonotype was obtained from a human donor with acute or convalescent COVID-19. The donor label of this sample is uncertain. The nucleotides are TGTGCCAGCATGGGACAGGGATCCTACGAGCAGTACTTC. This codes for CASMGQGSYEQYF.